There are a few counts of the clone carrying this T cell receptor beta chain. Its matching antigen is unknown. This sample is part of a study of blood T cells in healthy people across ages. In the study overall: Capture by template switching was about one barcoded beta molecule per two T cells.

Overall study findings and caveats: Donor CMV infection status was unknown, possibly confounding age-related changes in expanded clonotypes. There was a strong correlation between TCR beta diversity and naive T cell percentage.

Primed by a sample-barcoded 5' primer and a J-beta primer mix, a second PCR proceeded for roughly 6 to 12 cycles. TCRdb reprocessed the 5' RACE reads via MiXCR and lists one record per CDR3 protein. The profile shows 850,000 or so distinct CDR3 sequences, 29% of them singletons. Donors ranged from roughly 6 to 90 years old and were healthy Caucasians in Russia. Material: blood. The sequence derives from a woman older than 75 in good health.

The CDR3: CASSPLGQGLRAFF. The CDR3 DNA is TGTGCCAGCAGCCCCCTGGGACAGGGACTTCGGGCTTTCTTT. The rearrangement joins TRBV2 to TRBJ1-1, with 9 nucleotides matching TRBD1. CDR3 length: 14 amino acids. V lost 6 bases to trimming and J lost 11 bases; unmatched junction nucleotides: 13. Germline values: CDR1 SNHLY, CDR2 FYNNEI.